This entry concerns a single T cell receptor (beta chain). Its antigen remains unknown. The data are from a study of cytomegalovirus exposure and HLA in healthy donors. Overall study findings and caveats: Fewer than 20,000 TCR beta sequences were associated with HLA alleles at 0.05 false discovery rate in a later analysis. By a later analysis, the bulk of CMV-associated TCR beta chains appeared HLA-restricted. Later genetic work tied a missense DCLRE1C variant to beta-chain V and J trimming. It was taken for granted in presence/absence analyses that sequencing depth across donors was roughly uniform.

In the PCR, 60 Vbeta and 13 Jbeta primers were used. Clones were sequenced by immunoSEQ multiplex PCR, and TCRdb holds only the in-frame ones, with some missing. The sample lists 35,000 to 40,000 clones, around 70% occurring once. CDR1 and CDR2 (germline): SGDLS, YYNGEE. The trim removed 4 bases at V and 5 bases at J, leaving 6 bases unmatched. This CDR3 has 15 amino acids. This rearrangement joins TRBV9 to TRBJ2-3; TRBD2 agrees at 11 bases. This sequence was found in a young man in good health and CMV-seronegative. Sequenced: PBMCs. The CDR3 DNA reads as TGTGCCAGCAGCACGACTAGCGGGGTGGTAGATACGCAGTATTTT. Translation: CASSTTSGVVDTQYF.